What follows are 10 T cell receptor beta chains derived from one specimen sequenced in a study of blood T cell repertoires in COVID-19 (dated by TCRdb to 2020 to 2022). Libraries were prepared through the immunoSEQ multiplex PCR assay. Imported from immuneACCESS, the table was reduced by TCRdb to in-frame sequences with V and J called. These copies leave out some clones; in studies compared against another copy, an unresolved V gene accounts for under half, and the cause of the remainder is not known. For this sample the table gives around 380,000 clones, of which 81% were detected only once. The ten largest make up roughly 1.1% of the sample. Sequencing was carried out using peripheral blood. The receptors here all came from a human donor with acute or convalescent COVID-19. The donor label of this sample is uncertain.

The CDR3 sequence is CASSLAGRPDTQYF. As DNA, the CDR3 is TGTGCCAGCAGCTTAGCGGGGAGACCCGATACGCAGTATTTT. The V gene is TRBV7-9, the J gene TRBJ2-3; possibly TRBD2 for D (5 bases). Trimming stripped 0 bases from V and 6 bases from J, with 10 bases between. The CDR3 consists of 14 residues. CDR1 is SEHNR and CDR2 is FQNEAQ in the germline V gene (reference sequence).

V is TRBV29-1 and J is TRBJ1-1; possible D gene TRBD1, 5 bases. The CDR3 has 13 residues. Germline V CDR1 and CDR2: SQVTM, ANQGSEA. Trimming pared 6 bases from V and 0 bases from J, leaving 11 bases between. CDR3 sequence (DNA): TGCAGCGTCCTCGACAGTTTGAACACTGAAGCTTTCTTT. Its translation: CSVLDSLNTEAFF.

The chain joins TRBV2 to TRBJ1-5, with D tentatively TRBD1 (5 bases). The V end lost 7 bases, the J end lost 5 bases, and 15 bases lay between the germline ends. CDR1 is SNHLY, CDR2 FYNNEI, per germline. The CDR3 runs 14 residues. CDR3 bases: TGTGCCAGCACCGGGTCGGGGGGGGATCAGCCCCAGCATTTT. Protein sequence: CASTGSGGDQPQHF.

Here the CDR3 DNA reads TGTGCCAGCAGCTTATACTTTGAGCAGTTCTTC. Its protein product is CASSLYFEQFF. The chain is built from TRBV11-2 and TRBJ2-1; D not certain. Per the germline V gene, CDR1 is SGHAT and CDR2 is FQNNGV. The ends were cut back, 2 bases at V and 9 bases at J, with 5 bases in the middle. The length of the CDR3 is 11 residues.

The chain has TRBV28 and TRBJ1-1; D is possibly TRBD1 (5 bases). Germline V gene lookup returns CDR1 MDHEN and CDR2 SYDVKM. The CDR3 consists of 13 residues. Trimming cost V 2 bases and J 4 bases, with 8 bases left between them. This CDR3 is CASSLQGVTEAFF. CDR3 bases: TGTGCCAGCAGTTTACAGGGTGTCACTGAAGCTTTCTTT.

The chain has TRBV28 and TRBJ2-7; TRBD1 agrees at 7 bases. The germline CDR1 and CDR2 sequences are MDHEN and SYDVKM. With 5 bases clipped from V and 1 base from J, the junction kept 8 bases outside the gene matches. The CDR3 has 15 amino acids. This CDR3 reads CASSIGTDYSYEQYF. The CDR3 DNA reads TGTGCCAGCAGTATAGGGACAGACTATTCCTACGAGCAGTACTTC.

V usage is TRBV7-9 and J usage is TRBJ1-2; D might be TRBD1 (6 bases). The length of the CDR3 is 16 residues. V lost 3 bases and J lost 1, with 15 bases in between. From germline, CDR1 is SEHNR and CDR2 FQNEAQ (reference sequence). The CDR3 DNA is TGTGCCAGCAGCTTCAAGCGAGGGACACATAACTATGGCTACACCTTC. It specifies CASSFKRGTHNYGYTF.

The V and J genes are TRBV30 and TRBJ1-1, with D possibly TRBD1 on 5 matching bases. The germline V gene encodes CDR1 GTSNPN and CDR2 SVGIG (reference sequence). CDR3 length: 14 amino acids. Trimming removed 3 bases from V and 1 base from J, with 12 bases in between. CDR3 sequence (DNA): TGTGCCTGGAGAAGGGCGGGGGGGAACACTGAAGCTTTCTTT. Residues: CAWRRAGGNTEAFF.

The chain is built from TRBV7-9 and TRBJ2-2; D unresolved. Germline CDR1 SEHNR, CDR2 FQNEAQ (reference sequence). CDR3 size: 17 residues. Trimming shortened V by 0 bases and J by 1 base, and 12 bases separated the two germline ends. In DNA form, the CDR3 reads TGTGCCAGCAGCTTAGCTGGCGGTGATGGGAACACCGGGGAGCTGTTTTTT. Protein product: CASSLAGGDGNTGELFF.

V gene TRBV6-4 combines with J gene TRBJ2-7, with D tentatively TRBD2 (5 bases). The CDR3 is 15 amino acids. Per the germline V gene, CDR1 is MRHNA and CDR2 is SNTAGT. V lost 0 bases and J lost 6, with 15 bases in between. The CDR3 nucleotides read TGTGCCAGCAGTGACTCGCCCCGGCCGGGGAGCGAGCAGTACTTC. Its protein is CASSDSPRPGSEQYF.